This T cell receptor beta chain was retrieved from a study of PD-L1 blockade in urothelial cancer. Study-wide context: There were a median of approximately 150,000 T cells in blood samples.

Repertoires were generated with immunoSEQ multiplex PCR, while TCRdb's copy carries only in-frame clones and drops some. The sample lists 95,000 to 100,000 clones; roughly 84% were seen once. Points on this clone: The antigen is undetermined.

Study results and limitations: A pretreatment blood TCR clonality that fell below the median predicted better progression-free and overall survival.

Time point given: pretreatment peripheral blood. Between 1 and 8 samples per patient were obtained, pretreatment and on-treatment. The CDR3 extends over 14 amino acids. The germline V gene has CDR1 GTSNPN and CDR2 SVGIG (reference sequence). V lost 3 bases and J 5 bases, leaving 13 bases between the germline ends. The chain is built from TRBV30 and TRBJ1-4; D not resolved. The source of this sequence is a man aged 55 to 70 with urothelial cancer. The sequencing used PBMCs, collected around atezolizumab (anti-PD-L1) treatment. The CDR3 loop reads CAWSPLPRNEKLFF. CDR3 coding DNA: TGTGCCTGGAGCCCCCTGCCCAGGAATGAAAAACTGTTTTTT.